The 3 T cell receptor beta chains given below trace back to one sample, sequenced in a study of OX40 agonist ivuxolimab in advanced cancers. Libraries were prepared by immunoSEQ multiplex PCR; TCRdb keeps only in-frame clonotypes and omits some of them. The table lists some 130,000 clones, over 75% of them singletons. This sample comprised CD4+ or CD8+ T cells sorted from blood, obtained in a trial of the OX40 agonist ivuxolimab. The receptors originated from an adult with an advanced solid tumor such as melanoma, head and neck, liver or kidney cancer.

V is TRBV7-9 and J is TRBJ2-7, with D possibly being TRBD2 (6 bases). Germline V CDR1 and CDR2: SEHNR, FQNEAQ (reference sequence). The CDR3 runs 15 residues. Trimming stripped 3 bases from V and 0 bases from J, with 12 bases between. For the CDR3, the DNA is TGTGCCAGCAGCTTCGGGGGTACTAGCTCCTACGAGCAGTACTTC. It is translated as CASSFGGTSSYEQYF.

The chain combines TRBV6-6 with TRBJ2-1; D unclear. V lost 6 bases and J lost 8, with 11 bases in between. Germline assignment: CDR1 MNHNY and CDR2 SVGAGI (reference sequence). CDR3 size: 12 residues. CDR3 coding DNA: TGTGCCAGCAGGTCAGAGAGTTATGAGCAGTTCTTC. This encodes CASRSESYEQFF.

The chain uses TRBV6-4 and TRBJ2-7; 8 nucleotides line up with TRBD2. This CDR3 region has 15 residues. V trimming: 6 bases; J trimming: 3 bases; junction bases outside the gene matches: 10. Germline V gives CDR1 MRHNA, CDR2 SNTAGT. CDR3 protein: CASSPGTSGNYEQYF. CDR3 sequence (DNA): TGTGCCAGCAGCCCCGGGACTAGTGGTAACTACGAGCAGTACTTC.